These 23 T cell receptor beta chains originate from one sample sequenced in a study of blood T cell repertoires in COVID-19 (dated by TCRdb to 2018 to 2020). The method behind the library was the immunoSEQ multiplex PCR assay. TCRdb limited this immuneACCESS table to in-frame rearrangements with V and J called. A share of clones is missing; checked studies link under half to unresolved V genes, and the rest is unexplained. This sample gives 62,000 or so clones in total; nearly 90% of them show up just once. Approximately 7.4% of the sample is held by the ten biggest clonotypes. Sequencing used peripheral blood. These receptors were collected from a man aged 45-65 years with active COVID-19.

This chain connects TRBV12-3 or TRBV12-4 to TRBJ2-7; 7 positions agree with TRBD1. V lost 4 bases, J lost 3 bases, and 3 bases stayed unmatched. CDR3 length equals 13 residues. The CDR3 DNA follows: TGTGCCAGCAGTTCGACAGGGAACTACGAGCAGTACTTC. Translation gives CASSSTGNYEQYF.

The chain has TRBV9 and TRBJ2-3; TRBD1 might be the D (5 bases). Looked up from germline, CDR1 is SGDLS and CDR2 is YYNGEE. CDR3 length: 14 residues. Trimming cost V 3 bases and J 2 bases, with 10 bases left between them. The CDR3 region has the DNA TGTGCCAGCAGCGGGGGCGACTCCACAGATACGCAGTATTTT. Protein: CASSGGDSTDTQYF.

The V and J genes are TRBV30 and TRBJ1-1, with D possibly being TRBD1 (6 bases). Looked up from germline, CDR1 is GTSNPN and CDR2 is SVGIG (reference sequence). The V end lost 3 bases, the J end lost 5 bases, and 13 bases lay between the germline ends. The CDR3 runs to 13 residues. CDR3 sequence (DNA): TGTGCCTGGAGCGCAGGGGTTAGGACTGAAGCTTTCTTT. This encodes CAWSAGVRTEAFF.

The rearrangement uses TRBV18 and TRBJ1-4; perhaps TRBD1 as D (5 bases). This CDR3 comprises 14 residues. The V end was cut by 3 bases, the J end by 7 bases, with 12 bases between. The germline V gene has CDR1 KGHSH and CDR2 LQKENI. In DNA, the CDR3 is TGTGCCAGCTCACCTCAGGGAAAGGGTGAAAAACTGTTTTTT. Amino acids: CASSPQGKGEKLFF.

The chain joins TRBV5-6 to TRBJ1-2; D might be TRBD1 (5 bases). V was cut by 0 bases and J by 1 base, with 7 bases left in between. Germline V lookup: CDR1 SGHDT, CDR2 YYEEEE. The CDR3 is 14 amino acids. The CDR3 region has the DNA TGTGCCAGCAGCTTGGCGGGGGATAACTATGGCTACACCTTC. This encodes CASSLAGDNYGYTF. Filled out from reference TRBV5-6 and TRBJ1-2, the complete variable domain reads DAGVTQSPTHLIKTRGQQVTLRCSPKSGHDTVSWYQQALGQGPQFIFQYYEEEERQRGNFPDRFSGHQFPNYSSELNVNALLLGDSALYLCASSLAGDNYGYTFGSGTRLTVV.

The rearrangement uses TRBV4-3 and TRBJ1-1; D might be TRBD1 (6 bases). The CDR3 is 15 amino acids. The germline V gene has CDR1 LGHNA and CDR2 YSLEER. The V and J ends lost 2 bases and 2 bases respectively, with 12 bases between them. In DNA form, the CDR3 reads TGCGCCAGCAGCCAATATAGACAGGTCAACACTGAAGCTTTCTTT. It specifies CASSQYRQVNTEAFF.

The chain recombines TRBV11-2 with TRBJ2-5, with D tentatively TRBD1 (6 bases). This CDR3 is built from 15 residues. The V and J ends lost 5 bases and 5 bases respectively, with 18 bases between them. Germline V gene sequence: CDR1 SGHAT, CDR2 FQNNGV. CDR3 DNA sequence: TGTGCCAGCAGCCCACGGCAGGGGAGTGGGGAGACCCAGTACTTC. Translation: CASSPRQGSGETQYF. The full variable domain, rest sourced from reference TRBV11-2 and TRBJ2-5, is EAGVAQSPRYKIIEKRQSVAFWCNPISGHATLYWYQQILGQGPKLLIQFQNNGVVDDSQLPKDRFSAERLKGVDSTLKIQPAKLEDSAVYLCASSPRQGSGETQYFGPGTRLLVL.

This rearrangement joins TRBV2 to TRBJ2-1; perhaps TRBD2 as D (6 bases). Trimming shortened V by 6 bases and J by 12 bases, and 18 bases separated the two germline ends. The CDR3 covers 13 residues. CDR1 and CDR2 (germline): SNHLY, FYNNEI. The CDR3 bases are TGTGCCAGCAGGGGAGGCCTGTTCAAGGCGCAGTTCTTC. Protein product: CASRGGLFKAQFF.

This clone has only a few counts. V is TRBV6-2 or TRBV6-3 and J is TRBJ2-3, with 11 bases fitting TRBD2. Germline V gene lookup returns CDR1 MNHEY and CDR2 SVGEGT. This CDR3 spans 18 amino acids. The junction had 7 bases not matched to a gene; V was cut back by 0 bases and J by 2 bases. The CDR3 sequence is CASSYSGLAGDLTDTQYF. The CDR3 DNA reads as TGTGCCAGCAGTTACTCTGGACTAGCGGGCGACCTCACAGATACGCAGTATTTT.

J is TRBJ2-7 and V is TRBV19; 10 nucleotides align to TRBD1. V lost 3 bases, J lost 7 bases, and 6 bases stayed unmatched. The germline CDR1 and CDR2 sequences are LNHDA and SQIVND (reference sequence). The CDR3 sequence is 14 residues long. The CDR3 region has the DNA TGTGCCAGTAGTATCCCGGGACAGGGGCCTGAGCAGTACTTC. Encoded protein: CASSIPGQGPEQYF.

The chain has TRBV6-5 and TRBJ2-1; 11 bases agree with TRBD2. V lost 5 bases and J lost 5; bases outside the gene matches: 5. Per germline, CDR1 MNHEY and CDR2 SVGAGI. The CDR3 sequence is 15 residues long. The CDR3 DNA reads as TGTGCCAGCAGTCCAACTAGCGGGGGACACAATGAGCAGTTCTTC. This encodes CASSPTSGGHNEQFF.

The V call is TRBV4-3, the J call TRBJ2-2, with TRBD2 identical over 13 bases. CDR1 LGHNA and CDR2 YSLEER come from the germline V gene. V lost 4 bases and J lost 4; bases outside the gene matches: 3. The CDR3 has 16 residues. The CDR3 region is CASSPGLAGFTGELFF. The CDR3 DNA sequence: TGCGCCAGCAGCCCGGGACTAGCGGGGTTCACCGGGGAGCTGTTTTTT.

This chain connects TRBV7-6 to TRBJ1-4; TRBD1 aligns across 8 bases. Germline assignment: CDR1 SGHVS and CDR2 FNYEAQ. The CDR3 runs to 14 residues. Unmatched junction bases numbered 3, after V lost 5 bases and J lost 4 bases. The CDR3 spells CASSRTGLNEKLFF. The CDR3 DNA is TGTGCCAGCAGCCGGACAGGGCTTAATGAAAAACTGTTTTTT. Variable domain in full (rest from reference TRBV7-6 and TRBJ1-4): GAGVSQSPRYKVTKRGQDVALRCDPISGHVSLYWYRQALGQGPEFLTYFNYEAQQDKSGLPNDRFSAERPEGSISTLTIQRTEQRDSAMYRCASSRTGLNEKLFFGSGTQLSVL.

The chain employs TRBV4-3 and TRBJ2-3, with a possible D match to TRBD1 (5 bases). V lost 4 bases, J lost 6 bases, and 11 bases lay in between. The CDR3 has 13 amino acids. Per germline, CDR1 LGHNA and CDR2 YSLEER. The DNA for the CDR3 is TGCGCCAGCAGCCCAGGGATAGGGGATACGCAGTATTTT. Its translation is CASSPGIGDTQYF.

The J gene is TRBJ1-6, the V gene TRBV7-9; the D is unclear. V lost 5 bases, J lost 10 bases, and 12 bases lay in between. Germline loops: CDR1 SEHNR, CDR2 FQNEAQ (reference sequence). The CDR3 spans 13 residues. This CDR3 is CASSPEARSPLHF. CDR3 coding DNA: TGTGCCAGCAGCCCCGAAGCCCGGTCACCCCTCCACTTT.

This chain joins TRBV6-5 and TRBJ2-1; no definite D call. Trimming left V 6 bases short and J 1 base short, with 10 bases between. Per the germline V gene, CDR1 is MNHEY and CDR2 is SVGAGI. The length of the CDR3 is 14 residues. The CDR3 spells CASRGTTSYNEQFF. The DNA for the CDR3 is TGTGCCAGCAGGGGCACAACGTCCTACAATGAGCAGTTCTTC.

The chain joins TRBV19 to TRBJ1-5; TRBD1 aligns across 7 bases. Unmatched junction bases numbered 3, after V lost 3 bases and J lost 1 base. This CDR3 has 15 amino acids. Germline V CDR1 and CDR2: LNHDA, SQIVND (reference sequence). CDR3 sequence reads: CASSMNRGSNQPQHF. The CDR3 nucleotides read TGTGCCAGTAGTATGAACAGGGGAAGCAATCAGCCCCAGCATTTT.

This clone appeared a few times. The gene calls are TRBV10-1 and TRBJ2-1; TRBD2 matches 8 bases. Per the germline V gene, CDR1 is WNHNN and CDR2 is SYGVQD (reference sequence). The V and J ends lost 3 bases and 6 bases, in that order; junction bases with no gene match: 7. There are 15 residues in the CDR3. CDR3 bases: TGCGCCAGCAGTGATTCGATAGCGGGGCTCAATGAGCAGTTCTTC. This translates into CASSDSIAGLNEQFF.

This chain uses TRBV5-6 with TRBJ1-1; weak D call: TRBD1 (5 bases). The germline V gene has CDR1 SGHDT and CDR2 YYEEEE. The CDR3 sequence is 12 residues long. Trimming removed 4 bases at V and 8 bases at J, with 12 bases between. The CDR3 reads CASSHARAEAFF. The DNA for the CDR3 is TGTGCCAGCAGCCACGCCAGGGCGGAAGCTTTCTTT.

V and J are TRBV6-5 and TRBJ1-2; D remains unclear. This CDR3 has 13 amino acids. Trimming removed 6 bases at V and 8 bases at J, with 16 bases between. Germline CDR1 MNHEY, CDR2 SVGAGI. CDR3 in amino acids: CASRGGQAFGYTF. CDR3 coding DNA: TGTGCCAGCAGGGGAGGCCAGGCGTTCGGCTACACCTTC.

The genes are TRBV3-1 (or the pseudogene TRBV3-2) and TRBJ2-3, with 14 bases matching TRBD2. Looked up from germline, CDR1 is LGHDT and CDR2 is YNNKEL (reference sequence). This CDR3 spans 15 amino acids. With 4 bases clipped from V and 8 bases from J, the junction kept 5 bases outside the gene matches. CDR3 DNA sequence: TGTGCCAGCAGCCCGACTAGCGGGGGGGGTTCTACGCAGTATTTT. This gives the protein CASSPTSGGGSTQYF.

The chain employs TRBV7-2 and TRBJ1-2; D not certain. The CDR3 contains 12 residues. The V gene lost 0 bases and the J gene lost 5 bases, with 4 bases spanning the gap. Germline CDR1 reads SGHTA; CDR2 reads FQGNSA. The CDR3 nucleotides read TGTGCCAGCAGCTTAGCGGAGTATGGCTACACCTTC. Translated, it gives CASSLAEYGYTF.

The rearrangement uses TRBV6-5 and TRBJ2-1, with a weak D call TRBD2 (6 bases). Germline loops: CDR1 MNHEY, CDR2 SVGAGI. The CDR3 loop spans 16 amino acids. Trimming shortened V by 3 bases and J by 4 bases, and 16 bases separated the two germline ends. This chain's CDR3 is CASSYRIGGAYNEQFF. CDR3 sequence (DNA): TGTGCCAGCAGTTATCGTATCGGGGGAGCTTACAATGAGCAGTTCTTC.